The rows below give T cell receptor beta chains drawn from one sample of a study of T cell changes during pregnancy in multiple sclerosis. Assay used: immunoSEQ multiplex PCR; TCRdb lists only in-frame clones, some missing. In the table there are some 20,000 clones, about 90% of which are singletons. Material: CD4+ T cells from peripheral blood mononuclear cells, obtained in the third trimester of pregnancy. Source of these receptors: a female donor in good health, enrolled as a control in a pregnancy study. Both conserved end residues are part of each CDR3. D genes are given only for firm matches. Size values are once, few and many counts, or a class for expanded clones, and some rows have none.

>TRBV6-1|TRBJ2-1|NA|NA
TGTGCCACCAGACTCAACAATGAGCAGTTCTTC
CATRLNNEQFF
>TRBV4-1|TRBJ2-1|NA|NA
TGCGCCAGCAGCCAAGTGCTAGCGGAGCAGTTCTTC
CASSQVLAEQFF
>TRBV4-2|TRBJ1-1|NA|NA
TGTGCCAGCAGCCAAGTAGGGGGCACTGAAGCTTTCTTT
CASSQVGGTEAFF
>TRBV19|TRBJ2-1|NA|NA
TGTGCCAGTAGTATAGTGGGGGGGCCACGGAATGAGCAGTTCTTC
CASSIVGGPRNEQFF
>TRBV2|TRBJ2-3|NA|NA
TGTGCCAGCAGCCAGGGGGATACGCAGTATTTT
CASSQGDTQYF
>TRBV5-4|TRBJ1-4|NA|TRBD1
TGTGCCAGCAGCTTGGGACAGGGTTTAAATGAAAAACTGTTTTTT
CASSLGQGLNEKLFF
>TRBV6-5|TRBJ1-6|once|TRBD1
TGTGCCAGCAGCCGACAGGGAAAGACTTCACCCCTCCACTTT
CASSRQGKTSPLHF
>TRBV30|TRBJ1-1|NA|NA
TGTGCCTGGAGTGCCCAGGGGAACACTGAAGCTTTCTTT
CAWSAQGNTEAFF
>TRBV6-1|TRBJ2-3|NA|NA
TGTGCCAGCAGTGCCGCCGGGGACACAGATACGCAGTATTTT
CASSAAGDTDTQYF
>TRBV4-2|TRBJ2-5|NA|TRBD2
TGTGCCAGCAGCCACACACCCGGACTAGCGGGGGGGCAAGAGACCCAGTACTTC
CASSHTPGLAGGQETQYF
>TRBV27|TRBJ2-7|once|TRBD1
TGTGCCAGCAGCCTCCTCGGGACAGCCCTCTACGAGCAGTACTTC
CASSLLGTALYEQYF
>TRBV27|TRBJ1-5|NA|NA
TGTGCCAGCAGTTTCCTCCCCCGGGAGGCCAGTCAGCCCCAGCATTTT
CASSFLPREASQPQHF
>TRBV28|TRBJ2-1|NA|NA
TGTGCCAGCAGTTTGTCCGACAATGAGCAGTTCTTC
CASSLSDNEQFF
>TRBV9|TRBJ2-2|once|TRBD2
TGTGCCAGCAGCCCTCTGGCCAGCGGGACGGACGGGGAGCTGTTTTTT
CASSPLASGTDGELFF
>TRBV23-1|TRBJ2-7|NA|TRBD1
TGCGCCAGCAGTCCGGGACAGGGGGTGGCCTACGAGCAGTACTTC
CASSPGQGVAYEQYF
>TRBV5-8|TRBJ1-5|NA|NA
TGTGCCAGCAGCTTCGCAGGGATCTCCCAAGAGCCCCAGCATTTT
CASSFAGISQEPQHF
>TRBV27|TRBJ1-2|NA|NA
TGTGCCAGCAGTTTAGGGCTGGGCAGTAACTATGGCTACACCTTC
CASSLGLGSNYGYTF
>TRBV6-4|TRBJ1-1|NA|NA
TGTGCCAGCAGCCAACAGGAGAACACTGAAGCTTTCTTT
CASSQQENTEAFF